These 29 T cell receptor beta chains share one sample of origin, sequenced in a study of Ad26.COV2.S vaccination and SARS-CoV-2 variants. Treatment specified: about 20 received Ad26.COV2.S at low or high dose, single or two shots; roughly five received placebo; per-sample allocation not given. Specimens were obtained on day 63 following the first vaccine or placebo injection. The protocol was immunoSEQ multiplex PCR, while the TCRdb copy is restricted to in-frame clones and leaves out a portion. The sample lists around 400,000 clones; 83% were seen once. The specimen was peripheral blood, collected in a trial of Ad26.COV2.S vaccine versus placebo. The receptors shown here come from a person aged 18-65 years who received the Ad26.COV2.S COVID-19 vaccine or a placebo.

For the CDR3, the DNA is TGTGCCAGCAGCTTTGAGGCGGGAAGCACAGATACGCAGTATTTT. Translation gives CASSFEAGSTDTQYF. The gene calls are TRBV11-2 and TRBJ2-3; TRBD2 might be the D (6 bases). The germline V gene has CDR1 SGHAT and CDR2 FQNNGV. The CDR3 sequence is 15 residues long. Trimming removed 3 bases from V and 0 bases from J, with 10 bases in between.

This clone was counted a few times. The V and J genes are TRBV5-5 and TRBJ1-4; D is perhaps TRBD1 (5 bases). The CDR3 has 16 residues. CDR1 is SGHKS, CDR2 YYEKEE, per germline (reference sequence). The germline V and J ends were trimmed by 3 bases and 10 bases, with 22 bases remaining between them. The CDR3: CASSSQTGGIKGKLFF. Here the CDR3 DNA reads TGTGCCAGCAGCTCGCAAACCGGGGGTATAAAAGGAAAACTGTTTTTT.

The chain couples TRBV7-9 to TRBJ1-1; 7 positions match TRBD1. Per the germline V gene, CDR1 is SEHNR and CDR2 is FQNEAQ (reference sequence). This CDR3 comprises 16 residues. The V segment lost 3 bases and the J segment 0 bases; nucleotides outside the gene matches: 7. The CDR3 loop is CASSLYHRGMNTEAFF. CDR3 bases: TGTGCCAGCAGCTTGTACCACAGGGGCATGAACACTGAAGCTTTCTTT.

This clone was seen only a few times. This sequence joins TRBV4-3 and TRBJ2-7; D unresolved. This CDR3 spans 9 amino acids. Germline V CDR1 and CDR2: LGHNA, YSLEER. Trimming cost V 4 bases and J 11 bases, with 6 bases left between them. The CDR3 DNA reads as TGCGCCAGCAGCCCCCCAGAGTACTTC. Residues: CASSPPEYF.

This chain joins TRBV12-5 and TRBJ2-5; either TRBD1 or TRBD2 may supply D (5 bases each). Trimming stripped 4 bases from V and 5 bases from J, with 11 bases between. This CDR3 comprises 13 residues. Looked up from germline, CDR1 is LGHNT and CDR2 is FRNRAP. DNA for the CDR3: TGTGCTAGTGGTTCGTCCGGGACCGAGACCCAGTACTTC. It codes for CASGSSGTETQYF.

The chain joins TRBV21-1 to TRBJ2-3; the table gives TRBD2 as D, unverified against the DNA. TRBV21-1 is designated a pseudogene. The CDR3 sequence is 20 residues long. In nucleotides, the CDR3 is TGTGCCAGCAGGATCGGAACCGGGACTAGCGGGAGGGCCGGGGCAGATACGCAGTATTTT. Protein: CASRIGTGTSGRAGADTQYF.

The rearrangement joins TRBV7-8 to TRBJ2-1; 11 bases agree with TRBD2. The J segment lost 7 bases and the V segment lost 8 bases, leaving 4 bases of the junction unmatched. The germline CDR1 and CDR2 sequences are SGHVS and FQNEAQ. This CDR3 comprises 13 residues. Here the CDR3 DNA reads TGTGCCAGCGCTAGCGGGGGGAGGAATGAGCAGTTCTTC. Its translation: CASASGGRNEQFF.

The rearrangement links TRBV13 to TRBJ2-1, with 9 positions matching TRBD2. From germline, CDR1 is PRHDT and CDR2 FYEKMQ (reference sequence). V lost 5 bases, J lost 5 bases, and 10 bases stayed unmatched. CDR3 size: 16 residues. CDR3 region: CASSPSIAGADNEQFF. The CDR3 bases are TGTGCCAGCAGCCCATCGATAGCGGGAGCCGACAATGAGCAGTTCTTC.

J is TRBJ2-1 and V is TRBV3-1 (or the pseudogene TRBV3-2), with a possible D match to TRBD2 (6 bases). The V end lost 8 bases, the J end lost 0 bases, and 14 bases lay between the germline ends. Germline CDR1 LGHDT, CDR2 YNNKEL (reference sequence). CDR3 size: 15 residues. The CDR3: CASGARLDSYNEQFF. CDR3 DNA sequence: TGTGCCAGCGGGGCGAGACTAGACTCCTACAATGAGCAGTTCTTC.

The V gene is TRBV4-3, the J gene TRBJ2-2; a weak D match, TRBD1 (5 bases). The germline V and J ends were trimmed by 2 bases and 10 bases, with 17 bases remaining between them. This CDR3 is 15 amino acids long. Germline lookup yields CDR1 LGHNA and CDR2 YSLEER. For the CDR3, the DNA is TGCGCCAGCAGCCAAAGTCCGGACACCTTCAAGGAGCTGTTTTTT. It translates to CASSQSPDTFKELFF.

This clone was seen once. V usage is TRBV28 and J usage is TRBJ2-7, with TRBD2 matching over 14 bases. CDR3 length: 15 amino acids. The trim removed 5 bases at V and 3 bases at J, leaving 3 bases unmatched. CDR1 and CDR2 (germline): MDHEN, SYDVKM. The CDR3 region has the DNA TGTGCCAGCAGTCCCGGGACTAGCGGGAGCTACGAGCAGTACTTC. Translated: CASSPGTSGSYEQYF. Based on the CDR3 plus reference TRBV28 and TRBJ2-7, the full variable domain is DVKVTQSSRYLVKRTGEKVFLECVQDMDHENMFWYRQDPGLGLRLIYFSYDVKMKEKGDIPEGYSVSREKKERFSLILESASTNQTSMYLCASSPGTSGSYEQYFGPGTRLTVT.

This chain links TRBV6-5 with TRBJ2-7, with a weak D call TRBD1 (6 bases). This CDR3 region has 16 residues. V was trimmed by 2 bases and J by 2 bases, leaving 16 bases between them. Germline V gene sequence: CDR1 MNHEY, CDR2 SVGAGI. This CDR3 is CASSYPNRVGTYEQYF. In nucleotides, the CDR3 is TGTGCCAGCAGTTACCCCAACAGGGTTGGCACCTACGAGCAGTACTTC.

The V gene is TRBV6-2 or TRBV6-3, the J gene TRBJ1-2, with 8 positions matching TRBD1. Germline V gene lookup returns CDR1 MNHEY and CDR2 SVGEGT. With V trimmed by 5 bases and J by 6 bases, 11 bases remained unmatched. The CDR3 length is 15 residues. Here the CDR3 DNA reads TGTGCCAGCAGTCCAACTTCCGGACAGGGTGATGGCTACACCTTC. Its translation is CASSPTSGQGDGYTF.

The genes are TRBV3-1 (or the pseudogene TRBV3-2) and TRBJ2-7; a weak D match, TRBD2 (5 bases). V lost 4 bases to trimming and J lost 4 bases, with 11 bases between them. CDR1 and CDR2 from the germline V gene are LGHDT and YNNKEL (reference sequence). The CDR3 sequence is 13 residues long. In nucleotides, the CDR3 is TGTGCCAGCAGCCTCGAGGGCCTGTACGAGCAGTACTTC. It specifies CASSLEGLYEQYF.

The rearrangement uses TRBV5-1 and TRBJ2-3; either TRBD1 or TRBD2 may supply D (5 bases each). Germline V CDR1 and CDR2: SGHRS, YFSETQ. The V gene lost 4 bases and the J gene lost 0 bases, with 12 bases spanning the gap. The CDR3 has 15 residues. The CDR3 nucleotides are TGCGCCAGCAGCACGGGACGGCCTAGCACAGATACGCAGTATTTT. Its translation is CASSTGRPSTDTQYF. The variable domain in full, completed from reference TRBV5-1 and TRBJ2-3, reads KAGVTQTPRYLIKTRGQQVTLSCSPISGHRSVSWYQQTPGQGLQFLFEYFSETQRNKGNFPGRFSGRQFSNSRSEMNVSTLELGDSALYLCASSTGRPSTDTQYFGPGTRLTVL.

V is TRBV4-2 and J is TRBJ1-2; 9 nucleotides match TRBD1. This CDR3 has 16 amino acids. CDR1 and CDR2 (germline): LGHNA, YNFKEQ. V shed 2 bases, J shed 6 bases, and the junction held 10 bases outside the gene matches. CDR3 DNA: TGTGCCAGCAGCCAACCTCGACAGGGGGAGTGGGATGGCTACACCTTC. This gives the protein CASSQPRQGEWDGYTF.

The V call is TRBV7-9, the J call TRBJ2-5; 9 bases line up with TRBD1. The ends lost 5 bases at V and 5 bases at J; junction bases unmatched: 9. Looked up from germline, CDR1 is SEHNR and CDR2 is FQNEAQ (reference sequence). This CDR3 contains 15 residues. CDR3 in amino acids: CASSLPGQGGETQYF. In DNA, the CDR3 is TGTGCCAGCAGCCTCCCGGGACAGGGAGGTGAGACCCAGTACTTC.

This rearrangement joins TRBV10-3 to TRBJ2-7; D unclear. This CDR3 is 14 amino acids long. V was pared by 7 bases and J by 3 bases, with 16 bases between. Germline CDR1 ENHRY, CDR2 SYGVKD. The CDR3 region has the DNA TGTGCCATCACAAGTAACGGGTCGCTCTACGAGCAGTACTTC. It translates to CAITSNGSLYEQYF.

The rearrangement uses TRBV5-1 and TRBJ2-7; D is uncertain. The germline CDR1 and CDR2 sequences are SGHRS and YFSETQ. The CDR3 has 15 amino acids. The V end lost 3 bases, the J end lost 0 bases, and 13 bases lay between the germline ends. The CDR3 bases are TGCGCCAGCAGCTCCCGGACGGTGAGCTCCTACGAGCAGTACTTC. It is translated as CASSSRTVSSYEQYF. Drawing the rest from reference TRBV5-1 and TRBJ2-7, the complete variable domain is KAGVTQTPRYLIKTRGQQVTLSCSPISGHRSVSWYQQTPGQGLQFLFEYFSETQRNKGNFPGRFSGRQFSNSRSEMNVSTLELGDSALYLCASSSRTVSSYEQYFGPGTRLTVT.

This clone came up a few times. CDR3 sequence (DNA): TGTGCCAGCAGCTTGGTGGGGCCCTCCTACGAGCAGTACTTC. Protein product: CASSLVGPSYEQYF. This rearrangement joins TRBV5-5 to TRBJ2-7, with a tentative D call TRBD1 (5 bases). V lost 0 bases, J lost 0 bases, and 7 bases lay in between. This CDR3 spans 14 amino acids. Germline V gene lookup returns CDR1 SGHKS and CDR2 YYEKEE (reference sequence).

This chain joins TRBV7-2 and TRBJ2-1; 7 nucleotides align to TRBD2. The CDR3 sequence is 15 residues long. Germline lookup yields CDR1 SGHTA and CDR2 FQGNSA. J was trimmed by 4 bases and V by 7 bases; bases with no gene match: 10. This chain's CDR3 is CASTLGGGGYNEQFF. CDR3 nucleotide sequence: TGTGCCAGCACCCTGGGGGGGGGAGGGTACAATGAGCAGTTCTTC.

This clone has only a few counts. This chain joins TRBV4-1 and TRBJ1-3; no reliable D call. V was pared by 1 base and J by 0 bases, with 10 bases between. The CDR3 has 16 amino acids. Germline assignment: CDR1 MGHRA and CDR2 YSYEKL. In DNA form, the CDR3 reads TGCGCCAGCAGCCAAGCTCGGGGTGGCTCTGGAAACACCATATATTTT. It translates to CASSQARGGSGNTIYF.

The chain links TRBV13 to TRBJ1-6; tentatively, D is TRBD1 (6 bases). CDR1 is PRHDT, CDR2 FYEKMQ, per germline (reference sequence). The length of the CDR3 is 13 residues. With 5 bases removed from V and 8 bases from J, the gap between germline ends came to 10 bases. The DNA of the CDR3 is TGTGCCAGCAGCAAAGGGGGGTATTCACCCCTCCACTTT. It specifies CASSKGGYSPLHF.

The chain is built from TRBV12-3 or TRBV12-4 and TRBJ2-1; D is possibly TRBD2 (6 bases). The V and J ends lost 4 bases and 3 bases respectively, with 7 bases between them. The length of the CDR3 is 13 residues. The CDR3 DNA is TGTGCCAGCAGTTCAGCGGGCTACAATGAGCAGTTCTTC. Its translation: CASSSAGYNEQFF.

The genes are TRBV4-1 and TRBJ2-3, with D perhaps TRBD1 (6 bases). The CDR3 loop spans 17 amino acids. CDR1 MGHRA and CDR2 YSYEKL come from the germline V gene. The V end was cut by 0 bases, the J end by 8 bases, with 21 bases between. CDR3 sequence: CASSQDRVTGRKSTQYF. In nucleotides, the CDR3 is TGCGCCAGCAGCCAAGATCGGGTGACAGGCCGAAAATCTACGCAGTATTTT.

The DNA for the CDR3 is TGTGCCACCGGTCCGGGACAGGGGGCTCAGGGTGAAAAACTGTTTTTT. Its protein is CATGPGQGAQGEKLFF. The gene calls are TRBV10-3 and TRBJ1-4; 12 bases are shared with TRBD1. This CDR3 comprises 16 residues. Germline V gene data show CDR1 as ENHRY and CDR2 as SYGVKD. V dropped 10 bases and J dropped 7; count of bases not matched to a gene: 13.

The V and J genes are TRBV6-2 or TRBV6-3 and TRBJ2-4; D may be TRBD2 (6 bases). The germline CDR1 and CDR2 sequences are MNHEY and SVGEGT. V was clipped by 7 bases and J by 1 base, with 11 bases between them. CDR3 length: 14 amino acids. DNA for the CDR3: TGTGCCAGCACCCCCGCGGGGGCCAAAAACATTCAGTACTTC. Encoded protein: CASTPAGAKNIQYF.

This clone was seen a few times. The chain joins TRBV7-8 to TRBJ2-5, with D unclear. V shed 5 bases and J shed 5 bases, with 9 bases lying between them. CDR1 is SGHVS, CDR2 FQNEAQ, per germline. The CDR3 totals 12 residues. The CDR3 protein is CASSTNTETQYF. CDR3 DNA sequence: TGTGCCAGCAGCACTAACACGGAGACCCAGTACTTC. Supplemented by reference TRBV7-8 and TRBJ2-5, the full variable domain reads GAGVSQSPRYKVAKRGQDVALRCDPISGHVSLFWYQQALGQGPEFLTYFQNEAQLDKSGLPSDRFFAERPEGSVSTLKIQRTQQEDSAVYLCASSTNTETQYFGPGTRLLVL.

The rearrangement joins TRBV2 to TRBJ1-1; D is perhaps TRBD1 (5 bases). The CDR3 is made up of 14 amino acids. From germline, CDR1 is SNHLY and CDR2 FYNNEI. V was shortened by 6 bases and J by 1 base, with 12 bases between the two germline ends. CDR3 residues: CASRIRATNTEAFF. The CDR3 coding sequence is TGTGCCAGCAGGATCAGGGCGACGAACACTGAAGCTTTCTTT.